The next 22 T cell receptor beta chains were all read from a single sample in a study of blood T cell repertoires in COVID-19. Repertoires were generated with immunoSEQ multiplex PCR, while TCRdb's copy carries only in-frame clones and drops some. This table holds about 270,000 clones, approximately 83% found once. Sequenced sample: peripheral blood. All receptors come from a woman aged 70-85 years with acute or convalescent COVID-19.

CDR3 sequence reads: CASSPGRTGMSYEQYF. The CDR3 bases are TGCGCCAGCAGCCCGGGGAGGACAGGAATGAGCTACGAGCAGTACTTC. The V and J genes are TRBV5-1 and TRBJ2-7; tentative D call: TRBD1 (7 bases). Per the germline V gene, CDR1 is SGHRS and CDR2 is YFSETQ. The CDR3 is 16 residues long. The V and J ends lost 4 bases and 3 bases respectively, with 20 bases between them.

This chain connects TRBV7-2 to TRBJ1-1; no clear D. CDR3 size: 11 residues. The ends were cut back, 5 bases at V and 7 bases at J, with 8 bases in the middle. Germline V lookup: CDR1 SGHTA, CDR2 FQGNSA. CDR3 amino acids: CASSRRDEAFF. The CDR3 nucleotides are TGTGCCAGCAGCCGGAGAGATGAAGCTTTCTTT. Complete variable domain (other parts from reference TRBV7-2 and TRBJ1-1): GAGVSQSPSNKVTEKGKDVELRCDPISGHTALYWYRQSLGQGLEFLIYFQGNSAPDKSGLPSDRFSAERTGGSVSTLTIQRTQQEDSAVYLCASSRRDEAFFGQGTRLTVV.

The chain carries TRBV2 and TRBJ2-3, with 8 bases lining up with TRBD1. The V gene's germline CDR1 is SNHLY and CDR2 FYNNEI. CDR3 length: 13 amino acids. V lost 7 bases to trimming and J lost 5 bases; unmatched junction nucleotides: 5. CDR3: CASIRQGRDTQYF. The CDR3 bases are TGTGCCAGCATCCGACAGGGGAGAGATACGCAGTATTTT. The variable domain in full, completed from reference TRBV2 and TRBJ2-3, reads EPEVTQTPSHQVTQMGQEVILRCVPISNHLYFYWYRQILGQKVEFLVSFYNNEISEKSEIFDDQFSVERPDGSNFTLKIRSTKLEDSAMYFCASIRQGRDTQYFGPGTRLTVL.

The chain has TRBV20-1 and TRBJ1-5; D remains ambiguous. The CDR3 totals 11 residues. V was trimmed by 1 base and J by 6 bases, leaving 4 bases between them. From germline, CDR1 is DFQATT and CDR2 SNEGSKA (reference sequence). CDR3 DNA sequence: TGCAGTGCTAGAGGGAGTCAGCCCCAGCATTTT. Translated: CSARGSQPQHF.

The chain combines TRBV25-1 with TRBJ2-7, with 11 positions matching TRBD1. The junction had 3 bases not matched to a gene; V was cut back by 2 bases and J by 3 bases. From germline, CDR1 is MGHDK and CDR2 SYGVNS. The CDR3 is made up of 15 amino acids. CDR3 coding DNA: TGTGCCAGCAGTGAAAGGGACAGGGGGATCTACGAGCAGTACTTC. It translates to CASSERDRGIYEQYF.

The V call is TRBV14, the J call TRBJ1-6; the D is unclear. V lost 0 bases, J lost 10 bases, and 10 bases lay in between. The CDR3 length is 14 residues. The germline V gene encodes CDR1 SGHDN and CDR2 FVKESK. The CDR3 sequence: CASSQEWRGSPLHF. DNA of the CDR3: TGTGCCAGCAGCCAAGAGTGGCGCGGCTCACCCCTCCACTTT.

The CDR3 sequence is CASTDNPGVTGANVLTF. Written as DNA, the CDR3 is TGCGCCAGCACCGACAACCCCGGGGTGACTGGGGCCAACGTCCTGACTTTC. The chain joins TRBV10-2 to TRBJ2-6, with D possibly being TRBD2 (5 bases). V was shortened by 7 bases and J by 2 bases, with 18 bases between the two germline ends. The CDR3 contains 17 residues. Germline CDR1 and CDR2: WSHSY and SAAADI.

The gene calls are TRBV5-4 and TRBJ2-5; D perhaps matches TRBD2 (6 bases). The CDR3 spans 15 residues. Germline V CDR1 and CDR2: SGHNT, YYREEE (reference sequence). V was shortened by 4 bases and J by 5 bases, with 18 bases between the two germline ends. The CDR3: CASSSAGIAGETQYF. CDR3 DNA sequence: TGTGCCAGCAGCAGTGCGGGAATCGCGGGGGAGACCCAGTACTTC.

The rearrangement joins TRBV29-1 to TRBJ2-3; 7 nucleotides line up with TRBD2. CDR3 length equals 14 residues. The germline V gene has CDR1 SQVTM and CDR2 ANQGSEA. V was clipped by 3 bases and J by 4 bases; unmatched bases: 7. The DNA of the CDR3 is TGCAGCGTTGAGGGGCCGGGAGGCGCAGATACGCAGTATTTT. Translating gives CSVEGPGGADTQYF.

The V gene is TRBV11-3, the J gene TRBJ2-7; D might be TRBD2 (5 bases). Germline values: CDR1 SGHNT, CDR2 YENEEA. V gave up 5 bases and J gave up 3 bases, with 20 bases separating them. The CDR3 has 16 amino acids. The CDR3 region is CASSLSRRGRIYEQYF. The CDR3 bases are TGTGCCAGCAGCCTTAGTAGACGGGGAAGGATCTACGAGCAGTACTTC.

The rearrangement links TRBV6-6 to TRBJ2-5, with TRBD2 identical over 7 bases. V was clipped by 0 bases and J by 2 bases; unmatched bases: 3. In germline, CDR1 is MNHNY, CDR2 SVGAGI (reference sequence). The CDR3 is 15 residues long. CDR3 in amino acids: CASSYSGGGQETQYF. Here the CDR3 DNA reads TGTGCCAGCAGTTACTCAGGCGGGGGACAAGAGACCCAGTACTTC.

This clone was observed a few times. The CDR3 here is CASSLAANSPLHF. CDR3 sequence (DNA): TGTGCCAGCAGCTTAGCAGCGAATTCACCCCTCCACTTT. This chain connects TRBV7-9 to TRBJ1-6; D not certain. CDR1 is SEHNR, CDR2 FQNEAQ, per germline (reference sequence). V was trimmed by 0 bases and J by 7 bases, leaving 4 bases between them. This CDR3 is built from 13 residues.

This clone was seen only once. The rearrangement joins TRBV18 to TRBJ1-1; TRBD1 agrees at 9 bases. The length of the CDR3 is 16 residues. Germline CDR1 and CDR2: KGHSH and LQKENI. Trimming at V came to 1 base and at J to 4 bases, leaving 7 bases not matched to a gene. The CDR3 DNA reads TGTGCCAGCTCACCACACCCTCCGACAGGGGGCACTGAAGCTTTCTTT. Its translation: CASSPHPPTGGTEAFF.

V usage is TRBV6-6 and J usage is TRBJ1-2, with D tentatively TRBD1 (5 bases). Trimming stripped 3 bases from V and 9 bases from J, with 17 bases between. The CDR3 length is 14 residues. Germline lookup yields CDR1 MNHNY and CDR2 SVGAGI (reference sequence). CDR3 region: CASSYRGGLESYTF. The CDR3 DNA reads as TGTGCCAGCAGTTATCGGGGGGGTCTGGAAAGCTACACCTTC.

CDR3 residues: CASSRRQGTGNTIYF. In DNA form, the CDR3 reads TGTGCCAGCAGTCGGAGACAGGGGACTGGAAACACCATATATTTT. The chain employs TRBV28 and TRBJ1-3, with 8 bases lining up with TRBD1. Germline V CDR1 and CDR2: MDHEN, SYDVKM. Unmatched junction bases numbered 5, after V lost 5 bases and J lost 2 bases. This CDR3 spans 15 amino acids.

The rearrangement uses TRBV6-5 and TRBJ1-1; D may be TRBD1 (5 bases). CDR1 is MNHEY, CDR2 SVGAGI, per germline. The CDR3 sequence is 13 residues long. V gave up 6 bases and J gave up 3 bases, with 11 bases separating them. The CDR3 nucleotides are TGTGCCAGCAGGGGGCCAGCCGACACTGAAGCTTTCTTT. As protein: CASRGPADTEAFF.

The V call is TRBV7-9, the J call TRBJ1-2; maybe TRBD1 (6 bases). The V gene lost 5 bases and the J gene lost 7 bases, with 20 bases spanning the gap. CDR1 and CDR2 (germline): SEHNR, FQNEAQ (reference sequence). The CDR3 length is 15 residues. The CDR3 is CASSALQGTDRGYTF. DNA for the CDR3: TGTGCCAGCAGCGCGTTACAGGGAACGGATCGTGGCTACACCTTC.

The chain employs TRBV11-2 and TRBJ1-2; D perhaps matches TRBD1 (5 bases). V was trimmed by 1 base and J by 2 bases, leaving 14 bases between them. This CDR3 is built from 16 residues. In germline, CDR1 is SGHAT, CDR2 FQNNGV. The CDR3 DNA sequence: TGTGCCAGCAGCTTAGGGACGGGGGGTGGAAACTATGGCTACACCTTC. It codes for CASSLGTGGGNYGYTF.

This chain connects TRBV18 to TRBJ1-1, with unresolved D. The CDR3 length is 13 residues. Germline V CDR1 and CDR2: KGHSH, LQKENI. Trimming removed 4 bases from V and 5 bases from J, with 11 bases in between. The CDR3: CASSLGMDTEAFF. The CDR3 region has the DNA TGTGCCAGCTCACTGGGCATGGATACTGAAGCTTTCTTT.

This chain uses TRBV9 with TRBJ1-1; weak D call: TRBD1 (5 bases). The V gene lost 4 bases and the J gene lost 6 bases, with 13 bases spanning the gap. The CDR3 runs 13 residues. Per the germline V gene, CDR1 is SGDLS and CDR2 is YYNGEE. In DNA form, the CDR3 reads TGTGCCAGCAGCCGACGGGAGACAGCTGAAGCTTTCTTT. Translation: CASSRRETAEAFF.

In nucleotides, the CDR3 is TGTGCCTGGAGGAACAGGGGTCCGAGGATGAACACTGAAGCTTTCTTT. It specifies CAWRNRGPRMNTEAFF. The chain recombines TRBV30 with TRBJ1-1; 7 bases match TRBD1. The germline CDR1 and CDR2 sequences are GTSNPN and SVGIG (reference sequence). V shed 3 bases, J shed 0 bases, and the junction held 10 bases outside the gene matches. There are 16 residues in the CDR3.

The chain uses TRBV2 and TRBJ1-2; a weak D match, TRBD1 (6 bases). Trimming took off 5 bases at V and 7 bases at J, with 11 bases between the two ends. The germline V gene has CDR1 SNHLY and CDR2 FYNNEI. The CDR3 has 12 amino acids. This CDR3 is CASSLNRAGYTF. Written as DNA, the CDR3 is TGTGCCAGCAGTCTAAACAGGGCTGGCTACACCTTC.